This is a list of T cell receptor beta chains from one sample in a study of cytomegalovirus exposure and HLA in healthy donors. Only in-frame clones appear in the TCRdb table, and some are missing; sequencing was by immunoSEQ multiplex PCR. This table has about 110,000 clones, about three quarters appearing once. The sequencing sample was made of PBMCs. All receptors come from a woman aged 60 to 75 in good health and CMV-seropositive. Each CDR3 is given with its conserved first and last residue. Fields, in order: D gene, clone size, J gene, CDR3 length, V gene, CDR3 DNA, CDR3 protein. D genes are given only for firm matches. A row's size may be missing; if present it is once, few, many or a size class.

TRBD2	.	TRBJ2-7	16	TRBV4-2	TGTGCCAGCAGCCAAGACGGACTAGCGGGTTCCTACGAGCAGTACTTC	CASSQDGLAGSYEQYF
.	.	TRBJ1-1	11	TRBV29-1	TGCAGCGTGAGGGATCCCACTGAAGCTTTCTTT	CSVRDPTEAFF
.	few	TRBJ1-1	13	TRBV30	TGTGCCTGGAGTGCAACAGTGAACACTGAAGCTTTCTTT	CAWSATVNTEAFF
.	.	TRBJ2-2	16	TRBV4-2	TGTGCCAGCAGCCAAGATACGTGGGGGCTGAGCGGGGAGCTGTTTTTT	CASSQDTWGLSGELFF
.	.	TRBJ2-1	13	TRBV7-9	TGTGCCAGCATACCCAGGGCCTACAATGAGCAGTTCTTC	CASIPRAYNEQFF
TRBD2	.	TRBJ2-2	14	TRBV28	TGTGCCAGCCGGGGGGACGCGAACACCGGGGAGCTGTTTTTT	CASRGDANTGELFF
.	.	TRBJ1-2	11	TRBV9	TGTGCCAGCAGCATAAATAGCGGCTACACCTTC	CASSINSGYTF
.	.	TRBJ2-5	14	TRBV11-1	TGTGCCAGCAGCGTGGAGGGGGCGCGAGAGACCCAGTACTTC	CASSVEGARETQYF
.	.	TRBJ1-2	14	TRBV1	TGCACCAGCAGCCAAGATACGGAGGGGTATGGCTACACCTTC	CTSSQDTEGYGYTF
TRBD2	.	TRBJ2-2	15	TRBV5-1	TGCGCCAGCAGGATTCTAGCGGGTACCACCGGGGAGCTGTTTTTT	CASRILAGTTGELFF
TRBD1	.	TRBJ2-7	17	TRBV7-9	TGTGCCAGCAGCTCCAGGGGTGGGGGACAGGGGACCTACGAGCAGTACTTC	CASSSRGGGQGTYEQYF
.	few	TRBJ1-1	13	TRBV7-3	TGTGCCAGCAGCTTGTCCTGGAACACTGAAGCTTTCTTT	CASSLSWNTEAFF
.	.	TRBJ2-2	17	TRBV14	TGTGCCAGCAGCAAAAGAATCGGCGTGCCTAGCGTCGGGGAGCTGTTTTTT	CASSKRIGVPSVGELFF
TRBD1	few	TRBJ1-2	14	TRBV10-3	TGTGCCATCAGAGCCGGGACAGGGAACTATGGCTACACCTTC	CAIRAGTGNYGYTF
.	.	TRBJ2-1	14	TRBV2	TGTGCCAGCAGTGTGTTAGGGGCTTACAATGAGCAGTTCTTC	CASSVLGAYNEQFF
.	.	TRBJ2-6	18	TRBV19	TGTGCCAGTAGTACTCAGGGGTTAAGGGGCTCTGGGGCCAACGTCCTGACTTTC	CASSTQGLRGSGANVLTF
TRBD1	.	TRBJ2-5	13	TRBV18	TGTGCCAGCTCAACCCGACAGGGCGAGACCCAGTACTTC	CASSTRQGETQYF
.	once	TRBJ2-5	15	TRBV6-5	TGTGCCAGCAGTTACGGGGGGAGAACCAAAGAGACCCAGTACTTC	CASSYGGRTKETQYF
TRBD2	.	TRBJ2-1	14	TRBV6-6	TGTGCCAGCAGTTACGAAACGGGAGGAAACGAGCAGTTCTTC	CASSYETGGNEQFF
TRBD1	.	TRBJ2-5	14	TRBV28	TGTGCCAGCAGTTTACAGGGGGATGATGGTGAGCAGTACTTC	CASSLQGDDGEQYF
.	.	TRBJ2-7	12	TRBV28	TGTGCCAGCAGTTTAGGACTAAACGAGCAGTGCTTC	CASSLGLNEQCF
TRBD2	once	TRBJ2-5	13	TRBV7-9	TGTGCCAGCAGCGCCGGGGGGGAAGAGACCCAGTACTTC	CASSAGGEETQYF
.	.	TRBJ2-5	16	TRBV6-5	TGTGCCAGCAGTTACTCGGCCCTGCCGTACCAAGAGACCCAGTACTTC	CASSYSALPYQETQYF
TRBD1	once	TRBJ2-7	15	TRBV5-1	TGCGCCAGCAGCTTGGGTTCGGACAGGACCTACGAGCAGTACTTC	CASSLGSDRTYEQYF
.	.	TRBJ2-5	15	TRBV18	TGTGCCAGCTCACCAAATTGGTCTAACCAAGAGACCCAGTACTTC	CASSPNWSNQETQYF
.	.	TRBJ2-5	15	TRBV15	TGTGCCACCAGCTCATCGTGGGCAGGGCAAGAGACCCAGTACTTC	CATSSSWAGQETQYF
TRBD1	.	TRBJ1-5	14	TRBV5-1	TGCGCCAGCAGCCCCGGACAGGAGAATCAGCCCCAGCATTTT	CASSPGQENQPQHF
.	.	TRBJ2-1	15	TRBV27	TGTGCCAGCAGTACCGCTAGCCCCCCCTACAATGAGCAGTTCTTC	CASSTASPPYNEQFF
.	.	TRBJ2-7	14	TRBV13	TGTGCCAGCAGCTCCGGGACATTGACCTACGAGCAGTACTTC	CASSSGTLTYEQYF
.	few	TRBJ2-3	16	TRBV7-8	TGTGCCAGCAGCACCGAGCCCGTCTTTGCGGGGCGAACGCAGTATTTT	CASSTEPVFAGRTQYF
.	.	TRBJ2-1	13	TRBV7-3	TGTGCCAGCAGCCCCTGGGGCTCTGGTGAGCAGTTCTTC	CASSPWGSGEQFF
TRBD1	.	TRBJ2-6	17	TRBV27	TGTGCCAGCAGTTCCGGACAGGGCCGCTCTGGGGCCAACGTCCTGACTTTC	CASSSGQGRSGANVLTF
.	few	TRBJ1-2	16	TRBV5-1	TGCGCCAGCAGCTTGGGTACAGTTCGGTATAACTATGGCTACACCTTC	CASSLGTVRYNYGYTF
.	once	TRBJ2-5	15	TRBV7-9	TGTGCCAGCAGCTTAGTGGTCAGGGGCGGGGAGACCCAGTACTTC	CASSLVVRGGETQYF
.	.	TRBJ1-1	17	TRBV5-4	TGTGCCAGCAGCTTGGCCGGGGGGCGCAGGTTGAACACTGAAGCTTTCTTT	CASSLAGGRRLNTEAFF
TRBD2	once	TRBJ2-1	15	TRBV5-4	TGTGCCAGCAGCGAGGGACTAGCGGGAGGGCGTGAGCAGTTCTTC	CASSEGLAGGREQFF
TRBD1	.	TRBJ1-2	15	TRBV11-2	TGTGCCAGCAGCTTAAACTATGCAGGGGGCGGTGGCTACACCTTC	CASSLNYAGGGGYTF
.	.	TRBJ2-2	15	TRBV11-1	TGTGCCGGTAGGCCGGACAGCACGAACACCGGGGAGCTGTTTTTT	CAGRPDSTNTGELFF
.	.	TRBJ2-1	13	TRBV7-9	TGTGCCAGCAGAGCCCCGGGGGGCGATGAGCAGTTCTTC	CASRAPGGDEQFF
.	.	TRBJ2-2	14	TRBV7-9	TGTTCCAGCAGCTTGAGAACGAACACCGGGGAGCTGTTTTTT	CSSSLRTNTGELFF
TRBD2	.	TRBJ2-2	16	TRBV9	TGTGCCAGCAGCGTAGCGGGGGGAGGGAGCACCGGGGAGCTGTTTTTT	CASSVAGGGSTGELFF
TRBD2	.	TRBJ2-3	13	TRBV30	TGTGCCTGGAGTCAACTAGCGGGAGATACGCAGTATTTT	CAWSQLAGDTQYF
.	once	TRBJ1-3	14	TRBV28	TGTGCCAGCAAGCAGGGGAGCTCTGGAAACACCATATATTTT	CASKQGSSGNTIYF
.	.	TRBJ1-2	18	TRBV7-9	TGTGCCAGCAGCTTAGGCCGGATGGGACTAACTACTAACTATGGCTACACCTTC	CASSLGRMGLTTNYGYTF
.	.	TRBJ1-1	18	TRBV28	TGTGCCAGCAGTTTGACCGCGGCAGATGACTACATGAACACTGAAGCTTTCTTT	CASSLTAADDYMNTEAFF